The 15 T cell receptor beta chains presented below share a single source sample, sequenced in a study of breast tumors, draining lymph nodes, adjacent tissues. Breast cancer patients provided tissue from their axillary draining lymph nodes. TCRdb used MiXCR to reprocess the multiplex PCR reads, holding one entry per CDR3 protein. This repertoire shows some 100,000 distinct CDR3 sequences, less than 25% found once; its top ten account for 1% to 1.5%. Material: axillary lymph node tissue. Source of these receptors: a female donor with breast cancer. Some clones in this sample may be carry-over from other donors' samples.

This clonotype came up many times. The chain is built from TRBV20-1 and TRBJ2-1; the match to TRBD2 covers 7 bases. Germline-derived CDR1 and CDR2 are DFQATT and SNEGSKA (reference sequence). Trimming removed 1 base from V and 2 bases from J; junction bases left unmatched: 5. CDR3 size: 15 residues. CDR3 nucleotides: TGCAGTGCTAGAGTGCGCGGGGGTGCCTACAATGAGCAGTTCTTC. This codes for CSARVRGGAYNEQFF.

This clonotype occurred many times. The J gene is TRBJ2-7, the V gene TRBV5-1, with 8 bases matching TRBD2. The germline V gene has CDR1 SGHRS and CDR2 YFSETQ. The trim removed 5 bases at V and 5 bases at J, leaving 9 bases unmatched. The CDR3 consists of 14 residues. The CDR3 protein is CASRGAGGVHEQYF. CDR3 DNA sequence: TGCGCCAGCAGGGGGGCGGGAGGAGTTCACGAGCAGTACTTC.

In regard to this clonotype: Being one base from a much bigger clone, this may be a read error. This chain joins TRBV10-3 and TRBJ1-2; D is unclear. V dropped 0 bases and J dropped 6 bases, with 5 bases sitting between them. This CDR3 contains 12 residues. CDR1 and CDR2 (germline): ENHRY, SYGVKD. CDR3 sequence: CAISESEDGYTF. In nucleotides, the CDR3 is TGTGCCATCAGTGAGTCGGAGGATGGCTACACCTTC.

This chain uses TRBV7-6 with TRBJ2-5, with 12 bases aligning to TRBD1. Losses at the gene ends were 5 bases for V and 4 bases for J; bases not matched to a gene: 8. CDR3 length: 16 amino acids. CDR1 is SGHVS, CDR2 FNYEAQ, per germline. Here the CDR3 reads CASSGEGQGAGETQYF. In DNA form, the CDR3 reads TGTGCCAGCAGCGGGGAGGGACAGGGGGCGGGAGAGACCCAGTACTTC.

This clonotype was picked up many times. The DNA of the CDR3 is TGCGCCAGCAGCAGGGAGAGGGAGTCCTACGAGCAGTACTTC. Amino acids: CASSRERESYEQYF. V usage is TRBV5-1 and J usage is TRBJ2-7, with a possible D match to TRBD2 (5 bases). Trimming took off 4 bases at V and 1 base at J, with 12 bases between the two ends. This CDR3 region has 14 residues. Germline CDR1 SGHRS, CDR2 YFSETQ.

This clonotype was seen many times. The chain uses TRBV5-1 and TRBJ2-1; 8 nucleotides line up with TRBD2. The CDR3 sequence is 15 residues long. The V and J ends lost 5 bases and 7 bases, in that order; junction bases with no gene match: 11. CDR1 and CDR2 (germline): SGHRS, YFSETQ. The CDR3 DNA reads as TGCGCCAGCAGTCCAACGGGACTAGGCGGTAATGAGCAGTTCTTC. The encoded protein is CASSPTGLGGNEQFF.

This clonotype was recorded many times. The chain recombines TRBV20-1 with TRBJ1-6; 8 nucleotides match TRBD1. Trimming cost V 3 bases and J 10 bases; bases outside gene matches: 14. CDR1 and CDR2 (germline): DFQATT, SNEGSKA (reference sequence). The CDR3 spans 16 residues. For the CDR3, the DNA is TGCAGTGCTAGCCGCGGACAGGGTGCCACTTACTCACCCCTCCACTTT. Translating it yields CSASRGQGATYSPLHF.

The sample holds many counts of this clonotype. The chain's CDR3 is CASSVGVAKNIQYF. CDR3 coding DNA: TGTGCCAGCAGCGTAGGGGTTGCCAAAAACATTCAGTACTTC. The V gene is TRBV9, the J gene TRBJ2-4; D is unclear. The CDR3 extends over 14 amino acids. CDR1 and CDR2 (germline): SGDLS, YYNGEE. Trimming cost V 0 bases and J 1 base, with 5 bases left between them.

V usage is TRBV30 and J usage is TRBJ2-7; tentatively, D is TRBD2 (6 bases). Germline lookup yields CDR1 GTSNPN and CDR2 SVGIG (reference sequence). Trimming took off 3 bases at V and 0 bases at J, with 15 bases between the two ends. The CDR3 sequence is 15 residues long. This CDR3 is CAWSRSRRASYEQYF. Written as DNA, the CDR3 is TGTGCCTGGAGCCGGAGCAGGAGGGCCTCCTACGAGCAGTACTTC.

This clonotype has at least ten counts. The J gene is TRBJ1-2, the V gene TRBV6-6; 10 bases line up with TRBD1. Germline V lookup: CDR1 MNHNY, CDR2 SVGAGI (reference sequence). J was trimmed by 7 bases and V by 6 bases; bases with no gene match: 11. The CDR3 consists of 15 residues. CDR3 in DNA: TGTGCCAGCAGATCCGGGACAGGGGAATTTTCTGGCTACACCTTC. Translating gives CASRSGTGEFSGYTF.

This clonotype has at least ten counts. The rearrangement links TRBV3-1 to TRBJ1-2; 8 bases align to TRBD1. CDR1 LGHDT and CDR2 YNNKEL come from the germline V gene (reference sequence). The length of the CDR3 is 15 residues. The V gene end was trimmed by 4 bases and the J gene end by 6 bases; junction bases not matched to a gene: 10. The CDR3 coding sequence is TGTGCCAGCAGCCGAAGGACAGGGTGGACGGATGGCTACACCTTC. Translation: CASSRRTGWTDGYTF.

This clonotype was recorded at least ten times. In DNA form, the CDR3 reads TGTGCCAGTAGTATTGTGGACAGGGGCTACGAGCAGTACTTC. This encodes CASSIVDRGYEQYF. The chain links TRBV19 to TRBJ2-7; 9 nucleotides match TRBD1. There are 14 residues in the CDR3. Germline V gene data show CDR1 as LNHDA and CDR2 as SQIVND (reference sequence). V dropped 3 bases and J dropped 3; count of bases not matched to a gene: 3.

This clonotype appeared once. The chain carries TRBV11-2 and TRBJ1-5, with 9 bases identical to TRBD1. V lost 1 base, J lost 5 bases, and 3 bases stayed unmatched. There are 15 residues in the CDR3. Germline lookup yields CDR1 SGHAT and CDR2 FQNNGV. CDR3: CASSLVGQGDQPQHF. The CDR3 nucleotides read TGTGCCAGCAGCTTAGTGGGACAGGGAGATCAGCCCCAGCATTTT.

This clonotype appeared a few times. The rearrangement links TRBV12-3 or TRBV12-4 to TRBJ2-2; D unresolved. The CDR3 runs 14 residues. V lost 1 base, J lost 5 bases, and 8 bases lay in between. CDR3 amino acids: CASSLGAETGELFF. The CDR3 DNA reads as TGTGCCAGCAGTTTAGGGGCAGAAACCGGGGAGCTGTTTTTT.

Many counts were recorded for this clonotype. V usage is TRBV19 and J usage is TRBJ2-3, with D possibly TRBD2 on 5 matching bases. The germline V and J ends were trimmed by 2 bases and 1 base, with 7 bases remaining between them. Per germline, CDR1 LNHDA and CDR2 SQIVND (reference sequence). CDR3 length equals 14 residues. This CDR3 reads CASSISAGTDTQYF. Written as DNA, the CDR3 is TGTGCCAGTAGTATATCAGCGGGCACAGATACGCAGTATTTT.